This TCR beta chain was retrieved from a study of cytomegalovirus exposure and HLA in healthy donors. Broader study findings: A later analysis reported that several of the most significant clusters appeared to be linked to common viral pathogens, among them Epstein-Barr virus. In a later analysis, V- and J-gene trimming of beta chains associated with a DCLRE1C missense variant, replicated independently. Testing in vitro showed a few CMV-associated chains specific for CMV antigens.

Note on this clone: What it binds is unknown.

PCR primers comprised 60 Vbeta and 13 Jbeta primers. The method was immunoSEQ multiplex PCR; TCRdb's version includes in-frame clones alone and lacks a portion of them. The sample holds approximately 170,000 clones, approximately 81% seen once. The clonotype originates from a male donor in good health and CMV-seronegative. Sequencing was done on a sample of PBMCs.

The CDR3, as DNA: TGTGCCAGCAGCGCTACTAGCGGGGGGGGGTTGTATTTCTTC. It translates to CASSATSGGGLYFF. The J gene is TRBJ2-1, the V gene TRBV5-4; 13 bases line up with TRBD2. This CDR3 region has 14 residues. CDR1 is SGHNT, CDR2 YYREEE, per germline (reference sequence). V trimming: 4 bases; J trimming: 16 bases; junction bases outside the gene matches: 11. Combining the CDR3 with reference TRBV5-4 and TRBJ2-1 gives the whole variable domain ETGVTQSPTHLIKTRGQQVTLRCSSQSGHNTVSWYQQALGQGPQFIFQYYREEENGRGNFPPRFSGLQFPNYSSELNVNALELDDSALYLCASSATSGGGLYFFGPGTRLTVL.